These 18 T cell receptor beta chains share one sample of origin, sequenced in a study of blood T cell repertoires in COVID-19. Assay used: immunoSEQ multiplex PCR; TCRdb lists only in-frame clones, some missing. The sample lists about 260,000 clones, approximately 86% occurring once. Source material: peripheral blood. All receptors come from a human donor in a cohort sampled during active COVID-19.

This clone appeared once. The V gene is TRBV7-2, the J gene TRBJ2-7; D remains ambiguous. Trimming removed 5 bases at V and 7 bases at J, with 9 bases between. The CDR3 is 11 amino acids. Germline V gene lookup returns CDR1 SGHTA and CDR2 FQGNSA. CDR3 coding DNA: TGTGCCAGCAGCATCCGCCGGGAGCAGTACTTC. This encodes CASSIRREQYF.

The genes are TRBV14 and TRBJ2-7; a weak D match, TRBD1 (6 bases). V was trimmed by 0 bases and J by 0 bases, leaving 18 bases between them. CDR3 size: 18 residues. Germline loops: CDR1 SGHDN, CDR2 FVKESK. As DNA, the CDR3 is TGTGCCAGCAGCCAAGAAGAGGGGGACGGACGATTCTCCTACGAGCAGTACTTC. Translation gives CASSQEEGDGRFSYEQYF.

This clone was counted only a few times. The rearrangement uses TRBV25-1 and TRBJ2-1, with D maybe TRBD1 (6 bases). Trimming took 4 bases from V and 9 from J, leaving 10 bases between them. Germline CDR1 and CDR2: MGHDK and SYGVNS. This CDR3 contains 12 residues. The CDR3 region has the DNA TGTGCCAGCAGTGGTGGGGGCAGTGAGCAGTTCTTC. Its protein product is CASSGGGSEQFF.

This clone was recorded once. Here the CDR3 DNA reads TGTGCCAGTACCTACCTCGGGTATGAAGGCTACACCTTC. Protein sequence: CASTYLGYEGYTF. J is TRBJ1-2 and V is TRBV19; D is uncertain. This CDR3 contains 13 residues. Trimming pared 7 bases from V and 8 bases from J, leaving 17 bases between. Per germline, CDR1 LNHDA and CDR2 SQIVND (reference sequence).

The genes are TRBV19 and TRBJ2-7, with 12 positions matching TRBD2. The CDR3 runs to 15 residues. Germline V gene lookup returns CDR1 LNHDA and CDR2 SQIVND (reference sequence). V shed 4 bases and J 5 bases; nucleotides not matched to a gene: 6. The CDR3 nucleotides read TGTGCCAGTAGTACCCGACTAGCGGGAGTACACGAGCAGTACTTC. This encodes CASSTRLAGVHEQYF.

The CDR3 DNA reads TGTGCCAGCAGCCTCCTATCAAAATGGTACTATGGCTACACCTTC. Translating gives CASSLLSKWYYGYTF. V gene TRBV7-2 combines with J gene TRBJ1-2; D unclear. V was shortened by 5 bases and J by 3 bases, with 16 bases between the two germline ends. The germline V gene encodes CDR1 SGHTA and CDR2 FQGNSA. This CDR3 region has 15 residues.

In this sample, this clone turned up once. This chain connects TRBV11-2 to TRBJ1-1, with 7 bases identical to TRBD1. Unmatched junction bases numbered 5, after V lost 5 bases and J lost 2 bases. There are 14 residues in the CDR3. Germline-derived CDR1 and CDR2 are SGHAT and FQNNGV. The chain's CDR3 is CASSAGTDNTEAFF. CDR3 nucleotide sequence: TGTGCCAGCAGCGCCGGGACAGACAACACTGAAGCTTTCTTT.

The chain uses TRBV2 and TRBJ1-2, with D perhaps matching TRBD1 (6 bases). Trimming took 8 bases from V and 5 from J, leaving 15 bases between them. This CDR3 is 13 amino acids long. Germline V gene lookup returns CDR1 SNHLY and CDR2 FYNNEI. CDR3 residues: CASGEGGIYGYTF. CDR3 DNA: TGTGCCAGCGGGGAGGGGGGGATTTATGGCTACACCTTC.

This clone was counted once. This sequence joins TRBV5-6 and TRBJ2-7; 9 nucleotides agree with TRBD1. After removal of 0 bases from V and 5 bases from J, the junction contained 0 bases not matched to a gene. Germline V lookup: CDR1 SGHDT, CDR2 YYEEEE. The length of the CDR3 is 13 residues. The CDR3 spells CASSLGDRDEQYF. CDR3 nucleotides: TGTGCCAGCAGCTTGGGGGACAGGGACGAGCAGTACTTC.

The CDR3 loop reads CASSLGDRVRAGELFF. The DNA for the CDR3 is TGCGCCAGCAGCTTGGGGGACAGGGTGCGGGCCGGGGAGCTGTTTTTT. The J gene is TRBJ2-2, the V gene TRBV5-1; TRBD1 agrees at 9 bases. Germline V CDR1 and CDR2: SGHRS, YFSETQ. Trimming removed 0 bases from V and 6 bases from J; junction bases left unmatched: 6. The CDR3 runs 16 residues.

The V and J genes are TRBV5-5 and TRBJ2-1, with 9 bases that match TRBD2. The germline gives CDR1 SGHKS, CDR2 YYEKEE (reference sequence). The trim removed 4 bases at V and 0 bases at J, leaving 5 bases unmatched. CDR3 length equals 16 residues. The CDR3 region is CASSPNSGSSYNEQFF. The CDR3, as DNA: TGTGCCAGCAGCCCAAATAGCGGGAGCTCCTACAATGAGCAGTTCTTC.

The rearrangement uses TRBV7-2 and TRBJ2-3, with D possibly being TRBD2 (5 bases). Germline CDR1 SGHTA, CDR2 FQGNSA. V was clipped by 2 bases and J by 1 base, with 16 bases between them. The CDR3 runs 17 residues. CDR3 protein: CASSLNSGIPGTDTQYF. The CDR3 region has the DNA TGTGCCAGCAGCTTAAATTCGGGGATACCGGGCACAGATACGCAGTATTTT.

V is TRBV5-1 and J is TRBJ1-2, with D tentatively TRBD1 (5 bases). This CDR3 contains 17 residues. V was pared by 4 bases and J by 3 bases, with 22 bases between. CDR1 and CDR2 from the germline V gene are SGHRS and YFSETQ. CDR3 loop: CASSPGRGPPGDYGYTF. The CDR3 nucleotides are TGCGCCAGCAGCCCAGGGAGGGGACCACCTGGGGACTATGGCTACACCTTC.

V is TRBV28 and J is TRBJ1-4, with D possibly matching TRBD1 (6 bases). CDR3 size: 15 residues. In germline, CDR1 is MDHEN, CDR2 SYDVKM. The V end lost 2 bases, the J end lost 8 bases, and 15 bases lay between the germline ends. The DNA of the CDR3 is TGTGCCAGCAGTTTAACTGTCAGGGGCGGGGAAAAACTGTTTTTT. Its translation is CASSLTVRGGEKLFF.

The V and J genes are TRBV11-2 and TRBJ2-4, with 9 bases that match TRBD2. This CDR3 has 15 amino acids. The germline CDR1 and CDR2 sequences are SGHAT and FQNNGV. V was clipped by 6 bases and J by 1 base; unmatched bases: 4. CDR3: CASRDLAGAKNIQYF. In DNA form, the CDR3 reads TGTGCCAGCAGAGATCTAGCGGGGGCCAAAAACATTCAGTACTTC. Variable domain in full (rest from reference TRBV11-2 and TRBJ2-4): EAGVAQSPRYKIIEKRQSVAFWCNPISGHATLYWYQQILGQGPKLLIQFQNNGVVDDSQLPKDRFSAERLKGVDSTLKIQPAKLEDSAVYLCASRDLAGAKNIQYFGAGTRLSVL.

V is TRBV27 and J is TRBJ2-1; perhaps TRBD2 as D (5 bases). The CDR3 has 16 residues. The germline gives CDR1 MNHEY, CDR2 SMNVEV (reference sequence). V was clipped by 6 bases and J by 5 bases, with 20 bases between them. CDR3 nucleotide sequence: TGTGCCAGCAGCTACCTAGCACAACAGAAGGACAATGAGCAGTTCTTC. Protein: CASSYLAQQKDNEQFF.

V and J are TRBV30 and TRBJ2-7; D gene uncertain. CDR1 GTSNPN and CDR2 SVGIG come from the germline V gene (reference sequence). V was cut by 1 base and J by 0 bases, with 10 bases left in between. CDR3 size: 14 residues. In nucleotides, the CDR3 is TGTGCCTGGAGTGGTGGGCTTGCCTCCTACGAGCAGTACTTC. It specifies CAWSGGLASYEQYF.

CDR3: CASSRTSGRSHEQYF. DNA for the CDR3: TGTGCCAGCAGCCGGACTAGCGGGAGGTCCCACGAGCAGTACTTC. The V call is TRBV6-5, the J call TRBJ2-7, with 14 bases matching TRBD2. V shed 6 bases and J 5 bases; nucleotides not matched to a gene: 6. CDR3 length equals 15 residues. In germline, CDR1 is MNHEY, CDR2 SVGAGI.